This entry concerns a single T cell receptor (beta chain). Its antigen is not known. Researchers ran the PCR with 60 Vbeta and 13 Jbeta primers. Generated by immunoSEQ multiplex PCR, the TCRdb table keeps only in-frame clones and is missing some. The sample gives over 75,000 clones, 82% of which show up once; roughly 3.5% is in the top ten. The data originate from a study of cytomegalovirus exposure and HLA in healthy donors. Findings of the study overall: Accurate HLA-A and HLA-B prediction from TCR beta sequences was reported for most subjects. In a later analysis, HLA-associated TCR beta chains were more clonally expanded than equally common others.

This TCR came from a man aged 25 to 40 in good health and CMV-seropositive. Sequenced material: PBMCs.

CDR3 loop: CASSPVSGNTIYF. For the CDR3, the DNA is TGTGCCAGCTCACCTGTATCTGGAAACACCATATATTTT. The V call is TRBV18, the J call TRBJ1-3; D call uncertain. V lost 3 bases, J lost 1 base, and 4 bases lay in between. CDR3 length: 13 residues. Germline assignment: CDR1 KGHSH and CDR2 LQKENI.